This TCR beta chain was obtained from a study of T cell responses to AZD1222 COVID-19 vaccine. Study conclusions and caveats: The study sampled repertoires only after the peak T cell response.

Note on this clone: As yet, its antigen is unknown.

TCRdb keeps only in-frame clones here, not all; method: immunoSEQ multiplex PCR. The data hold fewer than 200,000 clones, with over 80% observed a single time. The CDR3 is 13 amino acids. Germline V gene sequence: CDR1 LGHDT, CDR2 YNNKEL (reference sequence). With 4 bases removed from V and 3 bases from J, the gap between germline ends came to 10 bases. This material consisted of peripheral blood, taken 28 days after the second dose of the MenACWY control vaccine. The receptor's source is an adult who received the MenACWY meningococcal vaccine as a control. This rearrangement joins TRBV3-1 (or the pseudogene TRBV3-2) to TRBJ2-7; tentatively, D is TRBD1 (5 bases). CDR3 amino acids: CASSPSGIYEQYF. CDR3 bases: TGTGCCAGCAGCCCGTCAGGGATCTACGAGCAGTACTTC.